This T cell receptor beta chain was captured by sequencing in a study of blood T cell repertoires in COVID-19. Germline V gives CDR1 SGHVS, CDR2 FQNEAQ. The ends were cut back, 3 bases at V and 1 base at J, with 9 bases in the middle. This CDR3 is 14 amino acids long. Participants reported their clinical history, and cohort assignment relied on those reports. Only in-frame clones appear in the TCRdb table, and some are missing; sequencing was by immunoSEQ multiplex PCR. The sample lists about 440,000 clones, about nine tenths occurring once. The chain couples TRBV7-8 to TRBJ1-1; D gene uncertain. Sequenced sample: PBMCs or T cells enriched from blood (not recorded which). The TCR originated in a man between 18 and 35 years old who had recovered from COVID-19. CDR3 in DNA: TGTGCCAGCAGCTTTGCGCGGGAGAACACTGAAGCTTTCTTT. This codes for CASSFARENTEAFF.